This TCR beta chain stems from a study of blood T cell repertoires in COVID-19. Original data processing: The assay estimated nucleated cells by amplifying reference gene primers. The data were produced by immunoSEQ multiplex PCR, yet TCRdb's version contains in-frame clones alone and is incomplete. V, J and clone size derive from that table, while D and trimming were established from the DNA sequence. The sample records fewer than 70,000 clones, around 80% being singletons. The CDR3 runs to 15 residues. Trimming pared 4 bases from V and 7 bases from J, leaving 16 bases between. From germline, CDR1 is MGHDK and CDR2 SYGVNS.

Source material: peripheral blood. This sequence originates from a human donor in a cohort sampled during active COVID-19. The chain is built from TRBV25-1 and TRBJ2-2; D perhaps matches TRBD2 (6 bases). CDR3 bases: TGTGCCAGCAGTGCAGCCGGAGGGACGATCGGGGAGCTGTTTTTT. This codes for CASSAAGGTIGELFF.